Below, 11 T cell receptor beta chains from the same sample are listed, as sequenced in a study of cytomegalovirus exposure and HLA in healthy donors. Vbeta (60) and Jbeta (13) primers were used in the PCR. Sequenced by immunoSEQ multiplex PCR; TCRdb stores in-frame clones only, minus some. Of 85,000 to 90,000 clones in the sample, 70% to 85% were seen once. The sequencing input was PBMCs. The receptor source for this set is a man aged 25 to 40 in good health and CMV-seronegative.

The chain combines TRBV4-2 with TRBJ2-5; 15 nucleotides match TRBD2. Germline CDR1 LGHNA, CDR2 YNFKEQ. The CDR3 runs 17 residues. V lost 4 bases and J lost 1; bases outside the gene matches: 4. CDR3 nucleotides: TGTGCCAGCAGCCTTGGACTAGCGGGGGGGTCCCAAGAGACCCAGTACTTC. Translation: CASSLGLAGGSQETQYF.

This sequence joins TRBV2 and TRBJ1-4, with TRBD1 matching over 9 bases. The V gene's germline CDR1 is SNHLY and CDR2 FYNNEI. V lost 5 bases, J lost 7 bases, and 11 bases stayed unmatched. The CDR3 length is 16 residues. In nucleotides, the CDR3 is TGTGCCAGCAGTATACGAGGACAGGGGCGGGGTGAAAAACTGTTTTTT. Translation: CASSIRGQGRGEKLFF.

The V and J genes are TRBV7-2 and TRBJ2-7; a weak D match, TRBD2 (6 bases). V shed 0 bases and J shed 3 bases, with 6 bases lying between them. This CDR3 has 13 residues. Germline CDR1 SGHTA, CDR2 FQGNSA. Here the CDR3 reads CASSLAGGYEQYF. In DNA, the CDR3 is TGTGCCAGCAGCTTAGCGGGGGGCTACGAGCAGTACTTC.

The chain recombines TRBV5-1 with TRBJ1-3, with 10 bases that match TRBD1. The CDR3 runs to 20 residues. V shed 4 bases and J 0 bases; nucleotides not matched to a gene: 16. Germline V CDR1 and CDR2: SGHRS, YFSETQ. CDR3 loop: CASSVVGTGDPTTSGNTIYF. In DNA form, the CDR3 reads TGCGCCAGCAGCGTAGTGGGGACAGGGGACCCTACCACCTCTGGAAACACCATATATTTT.

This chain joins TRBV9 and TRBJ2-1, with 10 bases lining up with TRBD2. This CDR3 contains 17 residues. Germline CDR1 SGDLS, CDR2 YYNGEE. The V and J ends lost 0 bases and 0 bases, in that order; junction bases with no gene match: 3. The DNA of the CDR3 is TGTGCCAGCAGCGTAGAAGCGGGGGGGAGCTCCTACAATGAGCAGTTCTTC. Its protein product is CASSVEAGGSSYNEQFF. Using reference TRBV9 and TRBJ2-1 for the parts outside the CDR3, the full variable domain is DSGVTQTPKHLITATGQRVTLRCSPRSGDLSVYWYQQSLDQGLQFLIQYYNGEERAKGNILERFSAQQFPDLHSELNLSSLELGDSALYFCASSVEAGGSSYNEQFFGPGTRLTVL.

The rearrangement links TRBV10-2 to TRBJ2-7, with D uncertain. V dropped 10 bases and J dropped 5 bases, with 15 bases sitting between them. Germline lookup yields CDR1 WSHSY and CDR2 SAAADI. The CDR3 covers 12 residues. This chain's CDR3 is CATSHFADEQYF. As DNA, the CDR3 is TGCGCCACCTCCCACTTCGCCGACGAGCAGTACTTC.

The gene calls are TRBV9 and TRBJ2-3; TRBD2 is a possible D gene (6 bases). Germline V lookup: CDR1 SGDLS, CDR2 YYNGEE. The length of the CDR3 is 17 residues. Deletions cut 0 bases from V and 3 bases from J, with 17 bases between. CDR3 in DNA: TGTGCCAGCAGCGTAGCAGTTGGCGGGGCTCCTACAGATACGCAGTATTTT. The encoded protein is CASSVAVGGAPTDTQYF.

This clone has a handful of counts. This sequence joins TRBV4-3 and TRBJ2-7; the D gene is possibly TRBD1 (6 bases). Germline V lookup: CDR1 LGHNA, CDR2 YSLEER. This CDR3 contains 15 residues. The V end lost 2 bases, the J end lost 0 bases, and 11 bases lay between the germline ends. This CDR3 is CASSQFGQTSYEQYF. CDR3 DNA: TGCGCCAGCAGCCAATTTGGACAGACCTCCTACGAGCAGTACTTC.

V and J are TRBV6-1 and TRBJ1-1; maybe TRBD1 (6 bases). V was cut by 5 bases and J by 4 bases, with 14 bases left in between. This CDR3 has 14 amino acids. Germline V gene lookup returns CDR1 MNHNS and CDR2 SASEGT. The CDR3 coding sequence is TGTGCCAGCAGTTCTAACCCCAGGGGCACTGAAGCTTTCTTT. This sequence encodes CASSSNPRGTEAFF.

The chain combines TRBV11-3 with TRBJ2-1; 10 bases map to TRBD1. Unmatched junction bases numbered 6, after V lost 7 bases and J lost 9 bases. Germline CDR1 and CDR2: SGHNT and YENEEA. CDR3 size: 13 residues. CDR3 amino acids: CASKDRGSGEQFF. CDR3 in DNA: TGTGCCAGCAAGGACAGGGGGAGTGGTGAGCAGTTCTTC.

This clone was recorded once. CDR3 sequence: CASSAGTYAGYTF. CDR3 nucleotides: TGTGCCAGCAGTGCCGGGACATACGCGGGCTACACCTTC. V usage is TRBV27 and J usage is TRBJ1-2; TRBD1 is a possible D gene (6 bases). Germline CDR1 and CDR2: MNHEY and SMNVEV (reference sequence). The CDR3 runs to 13 residues. Between the trimmed V and J ends, which lost 5 bases and 8 bases, there was a span of 15 bases.